The present T cell receptor beta chain was sequenced within a study of blood T cell repertoires in COVID-19. This table comes from immunoSEQ multiplex PCR, and its TCRdb copy is limited to in-frame clones, with some not included. Of roughly 230,000 clones detected, roughly 91% appear once; the ten largest clones hold less than 8%. Looked up from germline, CDR1 is SEHNR and CDR2 is FQNEAQ (reference sequence). This CDR3 has 13 amino acids. V shed 5 bases, J shed 11 bases, and the junction held 6 bases outside the gene matches. This clonotype originated in a man aged 30 to 45 in a cohort exposed to, infected with or recovered from COVID-19 (not recorded which). This chain links TRBV7-9 with TRBJ1-6, with 7 nucleotides matching TRBD1. The specimen was PBMCs or T cells enriched from blood (not recorded which). The CDR3 protein is CASSRDSGTPLHF. CDR3 DNA sequence: TGTGCCAGCAGCCGGGACAGCGGTACACCCCTCCACTTT.